This entry lists 16 T cell receptor beta chains sequenced from one sample in a study of cytomegalovirus exposure and HLA in healthy donors. Repertoires were generated with immunoSEQ multiplex PCR, while TCRdb's copy carries only in-frame clones and drops some. Of about 160,000 clones in the sample, approximately 86% were seen once. The sequencing sample was made of PBMCs. The receptors shown here come from a young woman in good health and CMV-seronegative.

For the CDR3, the DNA is TGTGCCTGGAGTGTAGGGACAGGGAATCAGCCCCAGCATTTT. Protein sequence: CAWSVGTGNQPQHF. The chain recombines TRBV30 with TRBJ1-5; TRBD1 aligns across 9 bases. V trimming: 0 bases; J trimming: 4 bases; junction bases outside the gene matches: 1. The CDR3 consists of 14 residues. The germline V gene encodes CDR1 GTSNPN and CDR2 SVGIG (reference sequence).

The CDR3 nucleotides read TGTGCCAGTAAAAGGGGAAGCTCTGGGGCCAACGTCCTGACTTTC. Encoded protein: CASKRGSSGANVLTF. This sequence joins TRBV19 and TRBJ2-6, with D perhaps TRBD1 (5 bases). CDR1 and CDR2 (germline): LNHDA, SQIVND (reference sequence). This CDR3 spans 15 amino acids. Trimming shortened V by 7 bases and J by 0 bases, and 10 bases separated the two germline ends.

The rearrangement joins TRBV4-3 to TRBJ2-2, with 7 bases aligning to TRBD1. Germline assignment: CDR1 LGHNA and CDR2 YSLEER. The CDR3 sequence is 18 residues long. V shed 1 base, J shed 1 base, and the junction held 9 bases outside the gene matches. CDR3 in amino acids: CASSQVSSWTGNTGELFF. DNA for the CDR3: TGCGCCAGCAGCCAAGTCAGTTCGTGGACAGGGAACACCGGGGAGCTGTTTTTT.

The chain uses TRBV27 and TRBJ2-5, with 12 nucleotides matching TRBD2. V was pared by 6 bases and J by 5 bases, with 10 bases of the junction left unmatched. The CDR3 totals 16 residues. Germline assignment: CDR1 MNHEY and CDR2 SMNVEV (reference sequence). CDR3 sequence: CASRGLAGSLRETQYF. The CDR3 coding sequence is TGTGCCAGCAGAGGACTAGCGGGGTCGTTACGGGAGACCCAGTACTTC.

Here the CDR3 DNA reads TGTGCCAGTAGTATCTTGGGGAGGAAGGATGGCTACACCTTC. Amino acids: CASSILGRKDGYTF. This chain joins TRBV19 and TRBJ1-2, with no clear D. The V gene's germline CDR1 is LNHDA and CDR2 SQIVND (reference sequence). V was trimmed by 3 bases and J by 6 bases, leaving 14 bases between them. The length of the CDR3 is 14 residues.

The V and J genes are TRBV7-8 and TRBJ2-7; 8 nucleotides match TRBD1. Germline CDR1 reads SGHVS; CDR2 reads FQNEAQ. V was clipped by 5 bases and J by 3 bases; unmatched bases: 3. The CDR3 spans 13 residues. As DNA, the CDR3 is TGTGCCAGCAGCGGGACAGGAGTCTACGAGCAGTACTTC. Translating it yields CASSGTGVYEQYF.

The chain carries TRBV11-2 and TRBJ2-1, with 7 nucleotides matching TRBD2. The CDR3 sequence is 17 residues long. Germline values: CDR1 SGHAT, CDR2 FQNNGV. The V and J ends lost 7 bases and 2 bases, in that order; junction bases with no gene match: 14. The CDR3 reads CASTSVRWRETYNEQFF. The CDR3 DNA reads as TGTGCCAGCACCTCGGTGCGCTGGCGGGAGACCTACAATGAGCAGTTCTTC.

The chain combines TRBV5-4 with TRBJ1-5; 7 nucleotides match TRBD1. Germline-derived CDR1 and CDR2 are SGHNT and YYREEE (reference sequence). V lost 0 bases and J lost 4; bases outside the gene matches: 4. CDR3 length: 15 residues. CDR3 DNA: TGTGCCAGCAGCTTGGACAGGGGCCCTAATCAGCCCCAGCATTTT. It encodes CASSLDRGPNQPQHF. Combining the CDR3 with reference TRBV5-4 and TRBJ1-5 gives the whole variable domain ETGVTQSPTHLIKTRGQQVTLRCSSQSGHNTVSWYQQALGQGPQFIFQYYREEENGRGNFPPRFSGLQFPNYSSELNVNALELDDSALYLCASSLDRGPNQPQHFGDGTRLSIL.

This chain joins TRBV4-1 and TRBJ2-1; D remains ambiguous. The length of the CDR3 is 15 residues. The ends were cut back, 0 bases at V and 2 bases at J, with 8 bases in the middle. CDR1 and CDR2 from the germline V gene are MGHRA and YSYEKL. CDR3 residues: CASSQDGGTYNEQFF. CDR3 sequence (DNA): TGCGCCAGCAGCCAAGACGGCGGCACCTACAATGAGCAGTTCTTC.

The J gene is TRBJ2-5, the V gene TRBV9; a possible D gene is TRBD1 (7 bases). The V gene's germline CDR1 is SGDLS and CDR2 YYNGEE. This CDR3 spans 16 amino acids. The V end was cut by 2 bases, the J end by 3 bases, with 17 bases between. CDR3 DNA: TGTGCCAGCAGCGTCGGGAACAGGGGAGGCAAAGAGACCCAGTACTTC. It codes for CASSVGNRGGKETQYF.

The genes are TRBV5-1 and TRBJ2-5, with D unresolved. Trimming took off 4 bases at V and 1 base at J, with 2 bases between the two ends. The CDR3 totals 11 residues. Germline loops: CDR1 SGHRS, CDR2 YFSETQ. CDR3 loop: CASSLQETQYF. The CDR3 coding sequence is TGCGCCAGCAGCCTCCAAGAGACCCAGTACTTC. The variable domain in full, completed from reference TRBV5-1 and TRBJ2-5, reads KAGVTQTPRYLIKTRGQQVTLSCSPISGHRSVSWYQQTPGQGLQFLFEYFSETQRNKGNFPGRFSGRQFSNSRSEMNVSTLELGDSALYLCASSLQETQYFGPGTRLLVL.

The rearrangement uses TRBV5-4 and TRBJ2-3; 14 nucleotides line up with TRBD2. The CDR3 is 17 amino acids. CDR1 is SGHNT and CDR2 is YYREEE in the germline V gene (reference sequence). Trimming cost V 3 bases and J 3 bases; bases outside gene matches: 6. Written as DNA, the CDR3 is TGTGCCAGCAGCTGGGAAGGACTAGCGGGGGGAACAGATACGCAGTATTTT. Translation: CASSWEGLAGGTDTQYF.

V and J are TRBV27 and TRBJ1-1; D possibly corresponds to TRBD1 (5 bases). V lost 7 bases and J lost 6, with 15 bases in between. Germline CDR1 reads MNHEY; CDR2 reads SMNVEV (reference sequence). This CDR3 comprises 13 residues. The CDR3 DNA reads as TGTGCCAGCAAGTCAAGCAGGGAGGCTGAAGCTTTCTTT. This encodes CASKSSREAEAFF.

The J gene is TRBJ2-7, the V gene TRBV4-3, with 7 positions matching TRBD2. This CDR3 is 16 amino acids long. The trim removed 4 bases at V and 3 bases at J, leaving 12 bases unmatched. The germline V gene encodes CDR1 LGHNA and CDR2 YSLEER. CDR3 sequence reads: CASSRVGGSADYEQYF. DNA of the CDR3: TGCGCCAGCAGCCGCGTGGGCGGGAGTGCGGACTACGAGCAGTACTTC.

The chain combines TRBV19 with TRBJ1-1, with a possible D match to TRBD1 (6 bases). Germline V gene lookup returns CDR1 LNHDA and CDR2 SQIVND (reference sequence). V shed 7 bases and J shed 5 bases, with 23 bases lying between them. CDR3 length: 16 amino acids. The CDR3, as DNA: TGTGCCAGTATCACAGGGTCTAGTTATGAACGAACTGAAGCTTTCTTT. Its translation is CASITGSSYERTEAFF.

V and J are TRBV5-4 and TRBJ2-7, with 10 nucleotides matching TRBD2. The V and J ends lost 0 bases and 7 bases, in that order; junction bases with no gene match: 10. The CDR3 consists of 16 residues. CDR1 is SGHNT and CDR2 is YYREEE in the germline V gene (reference sequence). This CDR3 is CASSLGLAGGSREQYF. CDR3 DNA: TGTGCCAGCAGCTTGGGATTAGCGGGGGGCAGTCGGGAGCAGTACTTC.